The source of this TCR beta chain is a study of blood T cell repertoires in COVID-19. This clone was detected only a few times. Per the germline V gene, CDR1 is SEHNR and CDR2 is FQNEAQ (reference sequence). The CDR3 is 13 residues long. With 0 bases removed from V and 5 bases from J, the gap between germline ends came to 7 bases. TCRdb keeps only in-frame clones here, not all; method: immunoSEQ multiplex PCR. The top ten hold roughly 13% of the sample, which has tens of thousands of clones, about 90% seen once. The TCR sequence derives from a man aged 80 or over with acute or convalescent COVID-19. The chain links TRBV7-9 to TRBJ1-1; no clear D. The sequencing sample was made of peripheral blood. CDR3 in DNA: TGTGCCAGCAGCTTAGCGCCGGGTACTGAAGCTTTCTTT. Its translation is CASSLAPGTEAFF.